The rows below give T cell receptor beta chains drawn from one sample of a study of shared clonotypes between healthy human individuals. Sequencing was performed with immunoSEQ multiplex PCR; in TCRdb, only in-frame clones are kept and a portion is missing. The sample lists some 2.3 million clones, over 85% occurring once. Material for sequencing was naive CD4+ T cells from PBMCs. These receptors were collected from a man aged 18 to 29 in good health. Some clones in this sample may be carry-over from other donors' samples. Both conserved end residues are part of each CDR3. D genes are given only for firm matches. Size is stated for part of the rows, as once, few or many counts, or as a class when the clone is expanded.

cdr3_nt: TGTGCCAGCAGCCCCCGTACAGGGGGCACTGAAGCTTTCTTT; cdr3_aa: CASSPRTGGTEAFF; j_call: TRBJ1-1; clone_size: -; v_call: TRBV9; d_call: TRBD1
cdr3_nt: TGTGCCAGCAGCGCCGTGGGGGGTCCGGCCTACGAGCAGTACTTC; cdr3_aa: CASSAVGGPAYEQYF; j_call: TRBJ2-7; clone_size: -; v_call: TRBV9; d_call: -
cdr3_nt: TGTGCCAGCAAAGTGGGGCAGGGGAGTACTGAAGCTTTCTTT; cdr3_aa: CASKVGQGSTEAFF; j_call: TRBJ1-1; clone_size: few; v_call: TRBV2; d_call: -
cdr3_nt: TGCGCCAGCAGCGACTTAGCGGGAGGAAACCACGAGCAGTACTTC; cdr3_aa: CASSDLAGGNHEQYF; j_call: TRBJ2-7; clone_size: -; v_call: TRBV5-1; d_call: TRBD2
cdr3_nt: TGTGCCAGCTCACCCCGCCTCTCTAGCACAGATACGCAGTATTTT; cdr3_aa: CASSPRLSSTDTQYF; j_call: TRBJ2-3; clone_size: -; v_call: TRBV18; d_call: -
cdr3_nt: TGTGCCAGCAGCATTGCGACCCCAACGGGGGCTACTGAAGCTTTCTTT; cdr3_aa: CASSIATPTGATEAFF; j_call: TRBJ1-1; clone_size: -; v_call: TRBV7-9; d_call: -
cdr3_nt: TGTGCCAGCAGCGTAGGCCCAGGGGTTGAAAAACTGTTTTTT; cdr3_aa: CASSVGPGVEKLFF; j_call: TRBJ1-4; clone_size: few; v_call: TRBV9; d_call: -
cdr3_nt: TGTGCCAGCAGTTGGGGCCAAGAGACCCAGTACTTC; cdr3_aa: CASSWGQETQYF; j_call: TRBJ2-5; clone_size: -; v_call: TRBV6-5; d_call: -
cdr3_nt: TGTGCCAGCAGTTTATCTTGGGACGTGGTTATCTACGAGCAGTACTTC; cdr3_aa: CASSLSWDVVIYEQYF; j_call: TRBJ2-7; clone_size: -; v_call: TRBV27; d_call: -
cdr3_nt: TGCGCTAGCTGGGGATCATTTTACAATGAGCAGTTCTTC; cdr3_aa: CASWGSFYNEQFF; j_call: TRBJ2-1; clone_size: -; v_call: TRBV5-1; d_call: -
cdr3_nt: TGTGCCAGCAGCTTAGGGCCATATCATGGCGGGAGGTCCCACGAGCAGTACTTC; cdr3_aa: CASSLGPYHGGRSHEQYF; j_call: TRBJ2-7; clone_size: -; v_call: TRBV7-2; d_call: TRBD2
cdr3_nt: TGCGCCAGCGCCCATGACAGGGAGTACGGGGAGCTGTTTTTT; cdr3_aa: CASAHDREYGELFF; j_call: TRBJ2-2; clone_size: once; v_call: TRBV5-1; d_call: TRBD1
cdr3_nt: TGTGCCAGTAGTAGTATACGGGACGGCCGATACGAGCAGTACTTC; cdr3_aa: CASSSIRDGRYEQYF; j_call: TRBJ2-7; clone_size: once; v_call: TRBV19; d_call: -
cdr3_nt: TGTGCCAGCAGCGAAACACGGACAGCGCGACAGCCCCAGCATTTT; cdr3_aa: CASSETRTARQPQHF; j_call: TRBJ1-5; clone_size: -; v_call: TRBV5-8; d_call: -
cdr3_nt: TGTGCCAGCAGCCCGAACGGAAACACTGAAGCTTTCTTT; cdr3_aa: CASSPNGNTEAFF; j_call: TRBJ1-1; clone_size: once; v_call: TRBV11-3; d_call: -
cdr3_nt: TGTGCCAGCTCACCGGTTGGGACAGGGGACGACGAGCAGTACTTC; cdr3_aa: CASSPVGTGDDEQYF; j_call: TRBJ2-7; clone_size: once; v_call: TRBV18; d_call: TRBD1
cdr3_nt: TGTGCCAGCTCACCGTCTCTACTAGCAGGCCTCACAGATACGCAGTATTTT; cdr3_aa: CASSPSLLAGLTDTQYF; j_call: TRBJ2-3; clone_size: -; v_call: TRBV18; d_call: -
cdr3_nt: TGTGCCAGCAAGGGCCCTGTGACGGAGTACTTC; cdr3_aa: CASKGPVTEYF; j_call: TRBJ2-7; clone_size: -; v_call: TRBV2; d_call: -
cdr3_nt: TGTGCCAGCAGCCTGAGAAGAACTAAGGGCACTGAAGCTTTCTTT; cdr3_aa: CASSLRRTKGTEAFF; j_call: TRBJ1-1; clone_size: -; v_call: TRBV5-6; d_call: -
cdr3_nt: TGCGCCAGCAGCTTGAGTCAGGCTACTAACTATGGCTACACCTTC; cdr3_aa: CASSLSQATNYGYTF; j_call: TRBJ1-2; clone_size: -; v_call: TRBV5-1; d_call: -
cdr3_nt: TGTGCCAGCAGTTTCTCCAGGGCAAGCTCCTACGAGCAGTACTTC; cdr3_aa: CASSFSRASSYEQYF; j_call: TRBJ2-7; clone_size: -; v_call: TRBV28; d_call: -
cdr3_nt: TGCGCCAGCAGCCCCGGACAGGGGGGGACCTCCTACAATGAGCAGTTCTTC; cdr3_aa: CASSPGQGGTSYNEQFF; j_call: TRBJ2-1; clone_size: -; v_call: TRBV5-1; d_call: TRBD1
cdr3_nt: TGTGCCAGCGTACCCCGGGTAACAGATACGCAGTATTTT; cdr3_aa: CASVPRVTDTQYF; j_call: TRBJ2-3; clone_size: -; v_call: TRBV2; d_call: -
cdr3_nt: TGTGCCAGCAGAACTGGACCTAAGGGCTCTGGCTACACCTTC; cdr3_aa: CASRTGPKGSGYTF; j_call: TRBJ1-2; clone_size: -; v_call: TRBV21-1; d_call: -
cdr3_nt: TGTGCCTGGGCCCCGATCGAGTATGAGACCCAGTACTTC; cdr3_aa: CAWAPIEYETQYF; j_call: TRBJ2-5; clone_size: -; v_call: TRBV30; d_call: -
cdr3_nt: TGTGCCAGCAGCAGGGTCGTATACCCAGGGATAGTAAGAAAACTGTTTTTT; cdr3_aa: CASSRVVYPGIVRKLFF; j_call: TRBJ1-4; clone_size: -; v_call: TRBV7-8; d_call: -
cdr3_nt: TGTGCCAGCAGCTTAGGAAACAGGGGGCTAGATACGCAGTATTTT; cdr3_aa: CASSLGNRGLDTQYF; j_call: TRBJ2-3; clone_size: -; v_call: TRBV11-2; d_call: TRBD1
cdr3_nt: TGTGCCAGCTCACCGCCAGGGGGGTACCAAGAGACCCAGTACTTC; cdr3_aa: CASSPPGGYQETQYF; j_call: TRBJ2-5; clone_size: -; v_call: TRBV18; d_call: -
cdr3_nt: TGTGCCAGCAGCCAGACATACCGGGGACAGTTGAACACTGAAGCTTTCTTT; cdr3_aa: CASSQTYRGQLNTEAFF; j_call: TRBJ1-1; clone_size: -; v_call: TRBV4-2; d_call: TRBD1
cdr3_nt: TGTGCCAGCAGCTTGCCAGGAGTCTACGAGCAGTACTTC; cdr3_aa: CASSLPGVYEQYF; j_call: TRBJ2-7; clone_size: -; v_call: TRBV5-4; d_call: -
cdr3_nt: TGTGCCAGCAGCTTAAATGCGGGAACGAACACCGGGGAGCTGTTTTTT; cdr3_aa: CASSLNAGTNTGELFF; j_call: TRBJ2-2; clone_size: -; v_call: TRBV7-3; d_call: -
cdr3_nt: TGTGCCTGGAGCCCTGGACAGGGTTCGAATGAAAAACTGTTTTTT; cdr3_aa: CAWSPGQGSNEKLFF; j_call: TRBJ1-4; clone_size: -; v_call: TRBV30; d_call: TRBD1
cdr3_nt: TGTGCCAGCAGCTTGCTGCCGGGAGATACCGGGGAGCTGTTTTTT; cdr3_aa: CASSLLPGDTGELFF; j_call: TRBJ2-2; clone_size: -; v_call: TRBV5-4; d_call: -
cdr3_nt: TGTGCCAGCAGTTACTCCGGGACAGTAAACACTGAAGCTTTCTTT; cdr3_aa: CASSYSGTVNTEAFF; j_call: TRBJ1-1; clone_size: -; v_call: TRBV6-5; d_call: TRBD1
cdr3_nt: TGCGCCAGCAGCCCGAAAGACCAGGACAGGTACTACGAGCAGTACTTC; cdr3_aa: CASSPKDQDRYYEQYF; j_call: TRBJ2-7; clone_size: -; v_call: TRBV4-1; d_call: TRBD1
cdr3_nt: TGTGCCAGCAGTTACGGACAGCGGAACACCGGGGAGCTGTTTTTT; cdr3_aa: CASSYGQRNTGELFF; j_call: TRBJ2-2; clone_size: -; v_call: TRBV5-6; d_call: -
cdr3_nt: TGTGCCAGCAGCCCACCGGGACGGCCGGGGGGTGAGCAGTTCTTC; cdr3_aa: CASSPPGRPGGEQFF; j_call: TRBJ2-1; clone_size: -; v_call: TRBV6-6; d_call: TRBD2
cdr3_nt: TGTGCCAGCAGTCGCCTTTACGAGCAGTACTTC; cdr3_aa: CASSRLYEQYF; j_call: TRBJ2-7; clone_size: -; v_call: TRBV28; d_call: -
cdr3_nt: TGTGCCAGCACTAAGGGGTGGAACACTGAAGCTTTCTTT; cdr3_aa: CASTKGWNTEAFF; j_call: TRBJ1-1; clone_size: -; v_call: TRBV2; d_call: -
cdr3_nt: TGTGCCAGCAGCTTAGCTGGACTAGCGGACTACGAGCAGTACTTC; cdr3_aa: CASSLAGLADYEQYF; j_call: TRBJ2-7; clone_size: -; v_call: TRBV7-2; d_call: TRBD2
cdr3_nt: TGTGCCAGCTTCGGGACTGGGACCTACAATGAGCAGTTCTTC; cdr3_aa: CASFGTGTYNEQFF; j_call: TRBJ2-1; clone_size: -; v_call: TRBV6-1; d_call: -
cdr3_nt: TGTGCCAGCAGTGTGGGGGGCGAGGTCTACGAGCAGTACTTC; cdr3_aa: CASSVGGEVYEQYF; j_call: TRBJ2-7; clone_size: once; v_call: TRBV9; d_call: -
cdr3_nt: TGTGCCAGCAAATCCGGGACAGGAACCTACGAGCAGTACTTC; cdr3_aa: CASKSGTGTYEQYF; j_call: TRBJ2-7; clone_size: once; v_call: TRBV28; d_call: TRBD1
cdr3_nt: TGCGCCAGCAGCCAAGGGACAGGGGGCCTCCTCTCTGGAAACACCATATATTTT; cdr3_aa: CASSQGTGGLLSGNTIYF; j_call: TRBJ1-3; clone_size: -; v_call: TRBV4-1; d_call: TRBD1
cdr3_nt: TGCGCCAGCAGCTTGAATTCTATGGGGGTGTACTACGAGCAGTACTTC; cdr3_aa: CASSLNSMGVYYEQYF; j_call: TRBJ2-7; clone_size: -; v_call: TRBV5-1; d_call: -
cdr3_nt: TGCGCCAGCAGCTTGTTCCAAGGTGGCACCGGGGAGCTGTTTTTT; cdr3_aa: CASSLFQGGTGELFF; j_call: TRBJ2-2; clone_size: -; v_call: TRBV5-1; d_call: -
cdr3_nt: TGTGCCAGTAGCGACGGATATAGCAATCAGCCCCAGCATTTT; cdr3_aa: CASSDGYSNQPQHF; j_call: TRBJ1-5; clone_size: -; v_call: TRBV19; d_call: -
cdr3_nt: TGTGCCAGCAGCTTTTCCGGGACCAAAGGAGGGGAGCAGTTCTTC; cdr3_aa: CASSFSGTKGGEQFF; j_call: TRBJ2-1; clone_size: -; v_call: TRBV7-3; d_call: -
cdr3_nt: TGTGCCAGCGCGCGGGCAGGAGGCACAGATACGCAGTATTTT; cdr3_aa: CASARAGGTDTQYF; j_call: TRBJ2-3; clone_size: -; v_call: TRBV5-4; d_call: -
cdr3_nt: TGTGCCATCAGTAACGTGGGGGCTTGGACTGAAGCTTTCTTT; cdr3_aa: CAISNVGAWTEAFF; j_call: TRBJ1-1; clone_size: -; v_call: TRBV10-3; d_call: -
cdr3_nt: TGTGCCAGCATTCGATCGATGGGGACACTAATGTTTTTT; cdr3_aa: CASIRSMGTLMFF; j_call: TRBJ1-4; clone_size: -; v_call: TRBV28; d_call: -
cdr3_nt: TGTGCCAGCAGTTACCCCCCGGGTCTCTACAATGAGCAGTTCTTC; cdr3_aa: CASSYPPGLYNEQFF; j_call: TRBJ2-1; clone_size: -; v_call: TRBV6-6; d_call: -
cdr3_nt: TGTGCCAGCAGTTCATCAACCCCAAGACTAGCGGGAGAGCCTACGTACGAGCAGTACTTC; cdr3_aa: CASSSSTPRLAGEPTYEQYF; j_call: TRBJ2-7; clone_size: -; v_call: TRBV28; d_call: TRBD2
cdr3_nt: TGCGCCAGCAGCCAGAATACAGGGACAGATAATGAGCAGTTCTTC; cdr3_aa: CASSQNTGTDNEQFF; j_call: TRBJ2-1; clone_size: -; v_call: TRBV4-1; d_call: TRBD1
cdr3_nt: TGTGCCAGCTCACCACCAGGGTCTTGGGGGGCCAACGTCCTGACTTTC; cdr3_aa: CASSPPGSWGANVLTF; j_call: TRBJ2-6; clone_size: -; v_call: TRBV18; d_call: -